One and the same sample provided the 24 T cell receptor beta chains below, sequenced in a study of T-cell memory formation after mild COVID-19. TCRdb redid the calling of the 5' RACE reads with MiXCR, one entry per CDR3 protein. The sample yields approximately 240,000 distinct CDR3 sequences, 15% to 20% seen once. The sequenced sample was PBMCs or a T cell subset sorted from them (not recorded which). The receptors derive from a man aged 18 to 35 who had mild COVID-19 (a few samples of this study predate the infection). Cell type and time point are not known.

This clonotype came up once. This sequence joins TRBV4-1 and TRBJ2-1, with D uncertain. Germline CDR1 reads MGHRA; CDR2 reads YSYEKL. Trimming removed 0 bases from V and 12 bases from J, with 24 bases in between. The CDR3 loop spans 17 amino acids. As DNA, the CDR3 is TGCGCCAGCAGCCAAGATCGGGCGCGGAGTCTCCATCTTGGGCAGTTCTTC. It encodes CASSQDRARSLHLGQFF.

CDR3 in amino acids: CASSESEGFEQFF. CDR3 DNA sequence: TGTGCCAGCAGCGAATCCGAGGGGTTTGAGCAGTTCTTC. The V and J genes are TRBV7-9 and TRBJ2-1; D assignment may be TRBD1 or TRBD2 (5 bases each). The CDR3 has 13 amino acids. Germline values: CDR1 SEHNR, CDR2 FQNEAQ (reference sequence). Trimming took off 5 bases at V and 9 bases at J, with 14 bases between the two ends.

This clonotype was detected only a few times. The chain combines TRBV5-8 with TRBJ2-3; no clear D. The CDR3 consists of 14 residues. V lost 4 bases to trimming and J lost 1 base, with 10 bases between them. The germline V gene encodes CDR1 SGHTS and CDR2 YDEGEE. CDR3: CASSHPGGTDTQYF. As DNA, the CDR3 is TGTGCCAGCAGCCACCCTGGGGGCACAGATACGCAGTATTTT.

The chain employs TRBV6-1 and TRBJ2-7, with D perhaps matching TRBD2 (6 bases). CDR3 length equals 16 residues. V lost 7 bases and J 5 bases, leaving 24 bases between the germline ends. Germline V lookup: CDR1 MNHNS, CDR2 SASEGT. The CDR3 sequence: CASTLHWGVENDEQYF. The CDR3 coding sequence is TGTGCCAGCACCCTGCACTGGGGGGTTGAGAACGACGAGCAGTACTTC.

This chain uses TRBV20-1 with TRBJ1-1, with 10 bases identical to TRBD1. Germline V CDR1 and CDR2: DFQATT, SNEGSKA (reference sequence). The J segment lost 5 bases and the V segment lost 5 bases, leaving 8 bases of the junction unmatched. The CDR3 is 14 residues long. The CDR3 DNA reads TGCAGTGCTCCTCGACAGGGGGCGATTACTGAAGCTTTCTTT. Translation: CSAPRQGAITEAFF.

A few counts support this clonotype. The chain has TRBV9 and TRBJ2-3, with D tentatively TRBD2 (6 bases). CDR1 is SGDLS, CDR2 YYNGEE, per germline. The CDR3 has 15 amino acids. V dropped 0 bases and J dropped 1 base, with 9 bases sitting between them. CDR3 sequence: CASSVAGGGTDTQYF. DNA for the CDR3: TGTGCCAGCAGCGTAGCGGGCGGGGGCACAGATACGCAGTATTTT.

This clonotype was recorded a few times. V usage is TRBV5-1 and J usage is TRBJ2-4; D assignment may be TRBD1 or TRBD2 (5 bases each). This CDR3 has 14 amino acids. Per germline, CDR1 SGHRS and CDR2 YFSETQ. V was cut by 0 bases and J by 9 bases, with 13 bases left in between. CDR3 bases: TGCGCCAGCAGCTTGGACCGGGGACCCGGCATTCAGTACTTC. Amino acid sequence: CASSLDRGPGIQYF.

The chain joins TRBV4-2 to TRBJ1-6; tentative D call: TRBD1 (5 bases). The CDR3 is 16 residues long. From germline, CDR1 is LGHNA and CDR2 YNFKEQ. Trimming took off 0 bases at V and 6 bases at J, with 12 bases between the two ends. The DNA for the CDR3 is TGTGCCAGCAGCCAAGAGGGCGGGACGGCTAATTCACCCCTCCACTTT. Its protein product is CASSQEGGTANSPLHF.

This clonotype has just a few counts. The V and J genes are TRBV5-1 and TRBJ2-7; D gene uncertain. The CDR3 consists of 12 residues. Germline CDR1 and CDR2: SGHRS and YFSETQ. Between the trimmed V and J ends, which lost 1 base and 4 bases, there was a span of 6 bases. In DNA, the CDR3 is TGCGCCAGCAGCTTGAAACAGTACGAGCAGTACTTC. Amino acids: CASSLKQYEQYF.

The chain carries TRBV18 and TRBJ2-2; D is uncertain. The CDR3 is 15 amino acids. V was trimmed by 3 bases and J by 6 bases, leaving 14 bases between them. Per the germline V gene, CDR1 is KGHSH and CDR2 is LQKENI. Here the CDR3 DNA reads TGTGCCAGCTCACCCTCGAATGCGGTGGCCGGGGAGCTGTTTTTT. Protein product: CASSPSNAVAGELFF.

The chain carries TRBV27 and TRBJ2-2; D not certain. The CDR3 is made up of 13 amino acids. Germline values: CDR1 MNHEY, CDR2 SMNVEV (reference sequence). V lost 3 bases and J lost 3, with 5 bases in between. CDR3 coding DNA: TGTGCCAGCAGTTTGGTGTACACCGGGGAGCTGTTTTTT. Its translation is CASSLVYTGELFF.

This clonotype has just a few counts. CDR3 DNA sequence: TGCGCCAGCAGCTTGGAAGCTAGCGCTCCTAATACGCAGTATTTT. Translation gives CASSLEASAPNTQYF. V and J are TRBV5-1 and TRBJ2-3, with D possibly being TRBD2 (6 bases). In germline, CDR1 is SGHRS, CDR2 YFSETQ. The V end was cut by 0 bases, the J end by 7 bases, with 15 bases between. The CDR3 has 15 residues.

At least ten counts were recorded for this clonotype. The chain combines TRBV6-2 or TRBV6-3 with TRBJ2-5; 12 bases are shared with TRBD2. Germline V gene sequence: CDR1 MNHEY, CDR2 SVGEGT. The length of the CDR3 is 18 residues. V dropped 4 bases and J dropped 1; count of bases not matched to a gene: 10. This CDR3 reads CASSSHTGLAGLQETQYF. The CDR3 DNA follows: TGTGCCAGCAGTTCTCACACGGGACTAGCGGGTCTCCAAGAGACCCAGTACTTC.

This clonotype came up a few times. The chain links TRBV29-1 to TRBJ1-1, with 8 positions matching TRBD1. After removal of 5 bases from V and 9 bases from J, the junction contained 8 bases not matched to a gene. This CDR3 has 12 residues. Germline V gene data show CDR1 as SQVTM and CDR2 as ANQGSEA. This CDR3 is CSVREGTGKAFF. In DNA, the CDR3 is TGCAGCGTTAGGGAAGGGACAGGAAAAGCTTTCTTT.

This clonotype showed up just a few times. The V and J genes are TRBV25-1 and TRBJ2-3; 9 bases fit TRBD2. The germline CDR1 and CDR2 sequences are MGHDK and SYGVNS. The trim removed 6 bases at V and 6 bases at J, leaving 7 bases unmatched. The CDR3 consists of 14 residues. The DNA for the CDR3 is TGTGCCAGCAGAGCAGCGGGGGGCCAGGATACGCAGTATTTT. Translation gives CASRAAGGQDTQYF. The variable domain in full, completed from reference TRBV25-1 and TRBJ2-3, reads EADIYQTPRYLVIGTGKKITLECSQTMGHDKMYWYQQDPGMELHLIHYSYGVNSTEKGDLSSESTVSRIRTEHFPLTLESARPSHTSQYLCASRAAGGQDTQYFGPGTRLTVL.

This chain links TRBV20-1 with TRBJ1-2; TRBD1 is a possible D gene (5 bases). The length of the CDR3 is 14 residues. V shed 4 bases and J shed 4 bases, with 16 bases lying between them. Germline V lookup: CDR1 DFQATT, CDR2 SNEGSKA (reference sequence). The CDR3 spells CSAIEPGGGYGYTF. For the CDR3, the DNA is TGCAGTGCTATCGAGCCGGGGGGTGGCTATGGCTACACCTTC.

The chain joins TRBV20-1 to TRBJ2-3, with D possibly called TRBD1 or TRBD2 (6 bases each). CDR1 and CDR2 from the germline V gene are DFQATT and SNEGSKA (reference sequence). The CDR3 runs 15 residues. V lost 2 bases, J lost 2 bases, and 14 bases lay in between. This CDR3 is CSARWGAAHTDTQYF. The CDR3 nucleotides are TGCAGTGCTAGATGGGGGGCCGCCCACACAGATACGCAGTATTTT.

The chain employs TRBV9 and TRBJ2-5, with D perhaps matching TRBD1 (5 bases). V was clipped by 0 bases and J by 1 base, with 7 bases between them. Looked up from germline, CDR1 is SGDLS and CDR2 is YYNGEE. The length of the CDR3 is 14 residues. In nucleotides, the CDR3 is TGTGCCAGCAGCGTAGGGGGCATCCAAGAGACCCAGTACTTC. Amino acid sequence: CASSVGGIQETQYF. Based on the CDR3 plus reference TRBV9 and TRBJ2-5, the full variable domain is DSGVTQTPKHLITATGQRVTLRCSPRSGDLSVYWYQQSLDQGLQFLIQYYNGEERAKGNILERFSAQQFPDLHSELNLSSLELGDSALYFCASSVGGIQETQYFGPGTRLLVL.

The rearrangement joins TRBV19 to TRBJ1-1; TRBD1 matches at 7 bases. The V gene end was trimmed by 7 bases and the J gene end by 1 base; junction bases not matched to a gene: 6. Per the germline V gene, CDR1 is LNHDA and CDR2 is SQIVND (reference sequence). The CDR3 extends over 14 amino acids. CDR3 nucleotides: TGTGCCAGTATACCCAGGGGGGGGAACACTGAAGCTTTCTTT. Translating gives CASIPRGGNTEAFF.

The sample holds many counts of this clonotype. The CDR3 nucleotides are TGTGCCAGCAGCCGGACAGGGGACAATGAGCAGTTCTTC. This codes for CASSRTGDNEQFF. The gene calls are TRBV7-3 and TRBJ2-1; TRBD1 matches at 9 bases. The trim removed 5 bases at V and 5 bases at J, leaving 1 base unmatched. This CDR3 contains 13 residues. Germline V gene data show CDR1 as SGHTA and CDR2 as FQGTGA.

CDR3 region: CSARVPVGNTIYF. CDR3 nucleotides: TGCAGTGCTAGAGTACCGGTTGGAAACACCATATATTTT. V is TRBV20-1 and J is TRBJ1-3; D is unresolved. Trimming cost V 1 base and J 3 bases, with 7 bases left between them. CDR3 length: 13 amino acids. Germline loops: CDR1 DFQATT, CDR2 SNEGSKA (reference sequence).

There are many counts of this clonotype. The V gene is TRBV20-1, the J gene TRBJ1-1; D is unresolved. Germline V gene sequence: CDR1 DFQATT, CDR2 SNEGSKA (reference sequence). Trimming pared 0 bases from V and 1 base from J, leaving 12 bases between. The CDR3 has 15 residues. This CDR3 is CSAREGWEWNTEAFF. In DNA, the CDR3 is TGCAGTGCTAGAGAGGGGTGGGAATGGAACACTGAAGCTTTCTTT.

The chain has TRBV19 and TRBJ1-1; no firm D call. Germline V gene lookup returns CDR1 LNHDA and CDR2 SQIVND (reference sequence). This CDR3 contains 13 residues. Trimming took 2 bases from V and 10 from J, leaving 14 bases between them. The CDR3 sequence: CASSIQSRTAAFF. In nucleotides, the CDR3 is TGTGCCAGTAGTATACAGTCTCGGACGGCAGCTTTCTTT.

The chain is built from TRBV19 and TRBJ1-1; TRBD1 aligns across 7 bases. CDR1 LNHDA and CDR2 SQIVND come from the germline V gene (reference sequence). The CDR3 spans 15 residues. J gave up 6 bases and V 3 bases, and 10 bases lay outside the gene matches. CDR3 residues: CASSIGRGRGPEAFF. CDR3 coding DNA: TGTGCCAGTAGTATTGGAAGGGGGCGCGGACCTGAAGCTTTCTTT.